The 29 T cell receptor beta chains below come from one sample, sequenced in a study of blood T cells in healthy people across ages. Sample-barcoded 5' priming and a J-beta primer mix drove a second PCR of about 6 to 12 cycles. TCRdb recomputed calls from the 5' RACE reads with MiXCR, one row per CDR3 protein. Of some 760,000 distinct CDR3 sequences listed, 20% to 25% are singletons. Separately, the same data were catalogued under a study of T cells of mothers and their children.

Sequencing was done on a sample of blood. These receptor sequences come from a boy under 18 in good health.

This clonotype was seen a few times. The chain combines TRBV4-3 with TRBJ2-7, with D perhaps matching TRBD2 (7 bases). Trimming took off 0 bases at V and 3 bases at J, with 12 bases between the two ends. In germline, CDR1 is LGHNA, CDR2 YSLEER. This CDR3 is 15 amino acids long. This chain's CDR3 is CASSQDRGGGYEQYF. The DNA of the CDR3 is TGCGCCAGCAGCCAAGATAGGGGAGGGGGCTACGAGCAGTACTTC.

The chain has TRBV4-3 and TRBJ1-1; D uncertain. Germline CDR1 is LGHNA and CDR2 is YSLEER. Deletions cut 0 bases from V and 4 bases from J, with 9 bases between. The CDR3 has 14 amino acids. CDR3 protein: CASSQDRGSTEAFF. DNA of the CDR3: TGCGCCAGCAGCCAAGATCGAGGGAGCACTGAAGCTTTCTTT.

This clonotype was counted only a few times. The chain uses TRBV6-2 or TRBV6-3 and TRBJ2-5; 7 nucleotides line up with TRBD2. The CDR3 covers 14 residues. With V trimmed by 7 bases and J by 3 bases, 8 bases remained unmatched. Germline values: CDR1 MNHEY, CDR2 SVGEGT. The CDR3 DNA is TGTGCCAGCACTCCAGTTGCGGGGGAAGAGACCCAGTACTTC. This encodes CASTPVAGEETQYF.

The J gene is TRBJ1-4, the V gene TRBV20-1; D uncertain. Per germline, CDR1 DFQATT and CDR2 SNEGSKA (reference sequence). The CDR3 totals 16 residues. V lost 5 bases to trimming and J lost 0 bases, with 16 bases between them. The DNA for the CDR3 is TGCAGTGCTCCGAGGCGGACGGCCACAACTAATGAAAAACTGTTTTTT. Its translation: CSAPRRTATTNEKLFF.

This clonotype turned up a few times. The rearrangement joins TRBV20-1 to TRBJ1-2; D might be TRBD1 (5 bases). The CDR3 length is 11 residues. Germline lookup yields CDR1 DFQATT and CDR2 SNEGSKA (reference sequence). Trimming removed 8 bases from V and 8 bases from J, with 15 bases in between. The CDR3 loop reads CSTGTMDGYTF. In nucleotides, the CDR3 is TGCAGTACCGGGACGATGGACGGCTACACCTTC.

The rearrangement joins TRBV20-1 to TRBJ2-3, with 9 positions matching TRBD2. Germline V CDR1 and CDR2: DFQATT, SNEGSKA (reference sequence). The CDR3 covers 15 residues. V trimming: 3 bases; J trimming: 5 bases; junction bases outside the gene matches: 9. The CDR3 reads CSAREVAGVGDTQYF. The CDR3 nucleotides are TGCAGTGCTAGGGAGGTAGCGGGAGTCGGAGATACGCAGTATTTT.

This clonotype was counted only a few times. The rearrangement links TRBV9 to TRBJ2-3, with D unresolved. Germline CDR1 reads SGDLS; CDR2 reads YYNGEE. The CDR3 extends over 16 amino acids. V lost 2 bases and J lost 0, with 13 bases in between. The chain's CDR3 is CASSVMVGYSTDTQYF. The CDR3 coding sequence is TGTGCCAGCAGCGTTATGGTCGGATATAGCACAGATACGCAGTATTTT.

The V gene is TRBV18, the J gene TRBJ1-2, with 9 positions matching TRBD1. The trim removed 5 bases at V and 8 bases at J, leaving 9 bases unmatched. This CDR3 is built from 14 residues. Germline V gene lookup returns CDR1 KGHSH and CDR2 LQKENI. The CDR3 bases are TGTGCCAGCTCAACGGGGACAGGGCTTGAAGGCTACACCTTC. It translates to CASSTGTGLEGYTF.

The CDR3 loop reads CSAKTGDPRGTQYF. In DNA form, the CDR3 reads TGCAGTGCTAAAACAGGGGACCCACGGGGGACCCAGTACTTC. The chain recombines TRBV20-1 with TRBJ2-5; 7 nucleotides line up with TRBD1. With V trimmed by 4 bases and J by 7 bases, 12 bases remained unmatched. CDR3 size: 14 residues. The germline V gene has CDR1 DFQATT and CDR2 SNEGSKA (reference sequence).

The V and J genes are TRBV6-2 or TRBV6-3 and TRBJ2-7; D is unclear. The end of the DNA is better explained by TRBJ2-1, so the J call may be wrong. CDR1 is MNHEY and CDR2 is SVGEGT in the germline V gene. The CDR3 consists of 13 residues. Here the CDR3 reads CASSSILYNEQFF. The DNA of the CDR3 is TGTGCCAGCAGTTCAATTCTCTACAATGAGCAGTTCTTC.

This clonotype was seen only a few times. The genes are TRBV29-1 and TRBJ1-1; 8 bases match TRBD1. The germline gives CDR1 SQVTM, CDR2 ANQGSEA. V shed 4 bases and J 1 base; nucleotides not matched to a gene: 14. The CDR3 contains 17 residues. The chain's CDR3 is CSVAVRATGDRNTEAFF. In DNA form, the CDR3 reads TGCAGCGTTGCTGTCAGAGCGACAGGGGACAGGAACACTGAAGCTTTCTTT.

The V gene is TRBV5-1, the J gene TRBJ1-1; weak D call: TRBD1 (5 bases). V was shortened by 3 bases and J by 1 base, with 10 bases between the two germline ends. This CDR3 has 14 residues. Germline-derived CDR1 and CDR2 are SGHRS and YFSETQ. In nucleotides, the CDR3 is TGCGCCAGCAGCTATACGACAGAGAACACTGAAGCTTTCTTT. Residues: CASSYTTENTEAFF.

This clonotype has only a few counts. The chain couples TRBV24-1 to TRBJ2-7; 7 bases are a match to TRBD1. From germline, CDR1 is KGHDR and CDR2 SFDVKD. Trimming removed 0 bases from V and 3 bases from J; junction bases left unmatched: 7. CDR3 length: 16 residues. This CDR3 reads CATSDLFYRQGYEQYF. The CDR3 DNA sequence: TGTGCCACCAGTGATTTGTTCTATCGACAGGGCTACGAGCAGTACTTC.

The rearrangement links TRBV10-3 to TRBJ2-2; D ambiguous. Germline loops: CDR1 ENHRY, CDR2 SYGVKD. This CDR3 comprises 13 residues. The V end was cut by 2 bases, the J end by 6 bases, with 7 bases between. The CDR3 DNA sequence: TGTGCCATCAGTGAGGAGGTGGCCGGGGAGCTGTTTTTT. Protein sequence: CAISEEVAGELFF.

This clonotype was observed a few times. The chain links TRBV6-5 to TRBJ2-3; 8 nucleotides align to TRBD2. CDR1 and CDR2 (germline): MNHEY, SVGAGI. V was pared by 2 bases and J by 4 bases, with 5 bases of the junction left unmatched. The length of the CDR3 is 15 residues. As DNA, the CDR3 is TGTGCCAGCAGTTACCAAGCGGGAGCGGCAGATACGCAGTATTTT. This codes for CASSYQAGAADTQYF.

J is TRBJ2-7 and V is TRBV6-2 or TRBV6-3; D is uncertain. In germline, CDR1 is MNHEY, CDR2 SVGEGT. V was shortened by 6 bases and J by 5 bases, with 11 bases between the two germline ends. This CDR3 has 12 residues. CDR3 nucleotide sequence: TGTGCCAGCAGCCTCACCCCAGACGAGCAGTACTTC. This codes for CASSLTPDEQYF.

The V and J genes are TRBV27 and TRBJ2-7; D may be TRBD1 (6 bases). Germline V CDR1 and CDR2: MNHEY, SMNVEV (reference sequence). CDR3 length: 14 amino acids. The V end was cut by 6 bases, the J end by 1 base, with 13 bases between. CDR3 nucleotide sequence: TGTGCCAGCAGACTCATTCAGGGGTCCTACGAGCAGTACTTC. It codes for CASRLIQGSYEQYF.

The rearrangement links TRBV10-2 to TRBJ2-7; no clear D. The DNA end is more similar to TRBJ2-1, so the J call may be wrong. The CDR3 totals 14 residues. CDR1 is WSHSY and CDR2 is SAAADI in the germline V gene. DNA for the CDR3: TGCGCCAGCAGTGACCTGATTGGGGTTACTGAGCAGTTCTTC. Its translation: CASSDLIGVTEQFF.

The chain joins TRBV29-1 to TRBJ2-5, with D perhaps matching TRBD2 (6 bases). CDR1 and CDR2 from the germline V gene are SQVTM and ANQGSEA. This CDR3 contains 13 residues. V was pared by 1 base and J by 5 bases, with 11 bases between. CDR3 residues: CSVEGVSGETQYF. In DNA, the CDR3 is TGCAGCGTTGAAGGGGTTAGCGGCGAGACCCAGTACTTC.

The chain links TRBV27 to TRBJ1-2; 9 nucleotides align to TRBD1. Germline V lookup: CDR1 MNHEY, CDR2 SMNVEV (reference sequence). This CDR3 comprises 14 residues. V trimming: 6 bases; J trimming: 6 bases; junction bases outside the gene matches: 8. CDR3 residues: CASSFTGGANGYTF. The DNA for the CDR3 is TGTGCCAGCAGCTTTACAGGGGGCGCGAATGGCTACACCTTC.

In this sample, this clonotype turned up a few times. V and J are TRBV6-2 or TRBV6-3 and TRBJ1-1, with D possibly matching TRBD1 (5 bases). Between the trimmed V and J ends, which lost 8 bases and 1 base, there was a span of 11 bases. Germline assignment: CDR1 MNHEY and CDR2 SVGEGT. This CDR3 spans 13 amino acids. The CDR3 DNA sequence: TGTGCCAGCGGACCGGGGCGGAACACTGAAGCTTTCTTT. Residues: CASGPGRNTEAFF.

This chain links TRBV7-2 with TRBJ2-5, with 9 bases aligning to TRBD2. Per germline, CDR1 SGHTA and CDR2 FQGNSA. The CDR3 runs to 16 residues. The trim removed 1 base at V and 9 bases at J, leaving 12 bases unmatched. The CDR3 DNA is TGTGCCAGCAGCTTAGATGGGGCTAGCGGGGTCGGGGCCCAGTACTTC. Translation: CASSLDGASGVGAQYF.

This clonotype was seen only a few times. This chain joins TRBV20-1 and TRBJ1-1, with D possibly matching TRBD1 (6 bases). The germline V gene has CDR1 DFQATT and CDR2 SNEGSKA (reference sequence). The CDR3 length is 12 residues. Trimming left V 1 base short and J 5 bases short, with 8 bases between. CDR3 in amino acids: CSARGRGTEAFF. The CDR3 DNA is TGCAGTGCTAGAGGCAGGGGAACTGAAGCTTTCTTT.

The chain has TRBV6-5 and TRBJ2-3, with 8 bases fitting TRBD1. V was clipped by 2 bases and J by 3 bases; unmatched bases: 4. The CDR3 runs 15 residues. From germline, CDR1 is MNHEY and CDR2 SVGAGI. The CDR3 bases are TGTGCCAGCAGTTACACAGGGGGGAGTACAGATACGCAGTATTTT. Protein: CASSYTGGSTDTQYF.

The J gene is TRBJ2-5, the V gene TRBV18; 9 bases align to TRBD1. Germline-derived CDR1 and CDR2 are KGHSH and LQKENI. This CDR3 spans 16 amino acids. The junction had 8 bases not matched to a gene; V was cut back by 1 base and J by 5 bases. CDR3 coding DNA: TGTGCCAGCTCACCACAAACAGGGGGCGCGGGTGAGACCCAGTACTTC. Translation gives CASSPQTGGAGETQYF.

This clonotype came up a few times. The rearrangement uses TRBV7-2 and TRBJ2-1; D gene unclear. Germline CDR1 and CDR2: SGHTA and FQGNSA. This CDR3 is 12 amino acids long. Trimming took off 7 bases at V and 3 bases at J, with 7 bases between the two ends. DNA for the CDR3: TGTGCCAGCAACTCCAACTACAATGAGCAGTTCTTC. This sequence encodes CASNSNYNEQFF.

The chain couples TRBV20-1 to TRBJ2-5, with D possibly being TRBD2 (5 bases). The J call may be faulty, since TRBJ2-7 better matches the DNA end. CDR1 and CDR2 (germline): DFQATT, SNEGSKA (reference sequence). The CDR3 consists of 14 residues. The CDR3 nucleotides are TGCAGTGCTTCCGACGGGGTAAGCTCCTACGAGCAGTACTTC. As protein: CSASDGVSSYEQYF.

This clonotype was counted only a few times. The CDR3 loop is CASREPGRKNTEAFF. The CDR3 coding sequence is TGTGCCAGCAGGGAACCGGGACGGAAGAACACTGAAGCTTTCTTT. This chain connects TRBV11-2 to TRBJ1-1; D possibly corresponds to TRBD1 (5 bases). The germline CDR1 and CDR2 sequences are SGHAT and FQNNGV. Between the trimmed V and J ends, which lost 6 bases and 1 base, there was a span of 15 bases. The CDR3 has 15 residues.

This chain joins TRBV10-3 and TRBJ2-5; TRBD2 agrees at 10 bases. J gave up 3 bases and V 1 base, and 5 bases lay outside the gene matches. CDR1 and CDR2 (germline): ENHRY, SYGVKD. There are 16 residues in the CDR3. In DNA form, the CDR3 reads TGTGCCATCAGTGAGTTGCTAGCGGGAGATAAAGAGACCCAGTACTTC. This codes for CAISELLAGDKETQYF.